Sequencing of this T cell receptor beta chain was carried out in a study of Graves' ophthalmopathy and Graves' hyperthyroidism. This clonotype has only one observation. The TCR beta CDR3 regions underwent amplification from RNA transcripts. Amplification began with first-round RT-PCR using HTBI primers, then second-round multiplex PCR was performed. TCRdb re-called the multiplex PCR reads with MiXCR, one entry per CDR3 protein. The table has 600,000 to 700,000 distinct CDR3 sequences, under 50% seen once. The TCR was taken from an adult man with Graves' ophthalmopathy. Sequenced input: peripheral blood.

The CDR3 nucleotides are TGTGCCACTAAACGAGAGAGCACAGATACGCAGTATTTT. This gives the protein CATKRESTDTQYF. The rearrangement uses TRBV12-3 or TRBV12-4 and TRBJ2-3; D is uncertain. The CDR3 covers 13 residues. Trimming cost V 10 bases and J 0 bases, with 11 bases left between them.